The T cell receptor (beta chain) under discussion was sequenced for a study of blood T cells in healthy people across ages. Study-wide points: Observed TCR beta diversity per million T cells went down as age went up. This fall followed a roughly linear course with age.

This clonotype has just one count. Its cognate antigen is unknown. The germline gives CDR1 LNHDA, CDR2 SQIVND (reference sequence). The CDR3 extends over 15 amino acids. Trimming shortened V by 3 bases and J by 5 bases, and 14 bases separated the two germline ends. For the second PCR, which ran for 7 to 11 cycles, a sample-barcoded 5' primer and a J-beta primer mix were used. Through a template-switch adaptor with 12 random nucleotides, each cDNA molecule received a tag. TCRdb re-called the 5' RACE reads with MiXCR, one entry per CDR3 protein. The data contain about 1.5 million distinct CDR3 sequences, about 45% of them singletons. Healthy Caucasian individuals from Russia aged roughly 6 to 90 served as donors. Total RNA, at least 6 micrograms per sample, came from PBMCs.

The sample consisted of blood. This TCR derives from a woman between 18 and 29 years old in good health. The rearrangement links TRBV19 to TRBJ2-1, with D perhaps TRBD2 (6 bases). CDR3 amino acids: CASSIISGTHNEQFF. CDR3 nucleotides: TGTGCCAGTAGTATCATTAGCGGCACTCACAATGAGCAGTTCTTC.